This passage covers 30 T cell receptor beta chains from one sample sequenced in a study of response to subunit inactivated influenza vaccine. From the RT-PCR reads, TCRdb called clonotypes with MiXCR, one entry per CDR3 protein. The sample shows around 650,000 distinct CDR3 sequences, approximately 14% of them seen only once. Specimen: PBMCs from blood, collected 11 to 12 days after vaccination. These receptors came from a man aged 45-65 years who received an inactivated influenza vaccine.

This clonotype occurred once. At one of its ends the junction is not consistent with the germline gene, which may arise from a read error. The chain joins TRBV3-1 to TRBJ2-7; 13 bases are shared with TRBD2. The CDR3 is made up of 15 amino acids. The germline V gene has CDR1 LGHDT and CDR2 YNNKEL (reference sequence). The CDR3 DNA is TGTGTCAGCAGCCGCCTAGGACTAGCGGGAGTGAAGCAGTACTTC. Protein: CVSSRLGLAGVKQYF.

This sequence joins TRBV5-1 and TRBJ2-5, with D perhaps TRBD1 or TRBD2 (5 bases each). Germline lookup yields CDR1 SGHRS and CDR2 YFSETQ. Trimming took off 6 bases at V and 3 bases at J, with 15 bases between the two ends. CDR3 length equals 14 residues. The CDR3 loop reads CASTFHMGEETQYF. The CDR3, as DNA: TGCGCCAGCACCTTCCATATGGGGGAAGAGACCCAGTACTTC.

In its sample, this clonotype was seen a few times. Here the CDR3 DNA reads TGTGCCAGCAGTGATTGGAGATACAATGAGCAGTTCTTC. This encodes CASSDWRYNEQFF. The chain uses TRBV2 and TRBJ2-1; D gene unclear. The CDR3 runs 13 residues. Trimming cost V 3 bases and J 4 bases, with 7 bases left between them. Per the germline V gene, CDR1 is SNHLY and CDR2 is FYNNEI.

This sequence joins TRBV7-9 and TRBJ2-7, with 8 positions matching TRBD2. CDR3 length: 17 amino acids. The V gene end was trimmed by 0 bases and the J gene end by 7 bases; junction bases not matched to a gene: 14. Germline lookup yields CDR1 SEHNR and CDR2 FQNEAQ (reference sequence). This CDR3 is CASSLALLAGGLGEQYF. The CDR3, as DNA: TGTGCCAGCAGCTTAGCGTTATTGGCGGGGGGATTGGGAGAGCAGTACTTC.

This clonotype was seen many times. The V gene is TRBV28, the J gene TRBJ2-2, with D perhaps matching TRBD1 or TRBD2 (5 bases each). The CDR3 is 14 amino acids. Germline V CDR1 and CDR2: MDHEN, SYDVKM. V was cut by 6 bases and J by 5 bases, with 13 bases left in between. CDR3 in amino acids: CASRRGVGTGELFF. The CDR3 coding sequence is TGTGCCAGCAGGAGGGGAGTTGGTACCGGGGAGCTGTTTTTT.

The chain joins TRBV20-1 to TRBJ2-1; 10 bases are a match to TRBD2. The CDR3 extends over 13 amino acids. Germline lookup yields CDR1 DFQATT and CDR2 SNEGSKA (reference sequence). J gave up 8 bases and V 5 bases, and 6 bases lay outside the gene matches. CDR3 DNA sequence: TGCAGTGCTGCGACTAGCGGGTATCATGAGCAGTTCTTC. Protein: CSAATSGYHEQFF.

This clonotype was recorded only once. V is TRBV6-1 and J is TRBJ2-7; 10 bases are shared with TRBD2. Germline V gene sequence: CDR1 MNHNS, CDR2 SASEGT. With 6 bases clipped from V and 7 bases from J, the junction kept 12 bases outside the gene matches. The CDR3 contains 15 residues. The CDR3 DNA reads TGTGCCAGCAGCCTGCTAGCGGGAGTACGGCGGGAGCAGTACTTC. Amino acid sequence: CASSLLAGVRREQYF.

This clonotype occurred a few times. This sequence joins TRBV3-1 and TRBJ2-7, with 7 positions matching TRBD1. Germline assignment: CDR1 LGHDT and CDR2 YNNKEL (reference sequence). J was trimmed by 3 bases and V by 3 bases; bases with no gene match: 8. The CDR3 has 15 amino acids. This CDR3 is CASSQTTGDLYEQYF. CDR3 nucleotide sequence: TGTGCCAGCAGCCAGACTACAGGGGATCTCTACGAGCAGTACTTC.

This clonotype was found many times. This chain uses TRBV5-1 with TRBJ2-3; possible D gene TRBD2, 7 bases. Germline loops: CDR1 SGHRS, CDR2 YFSETQ. CDR3 length: 15 residues. The V gene lost 4 bases and the J gene lost 3 bases, with 15 bases spanning the gap. The CDR3 DNA sequence: TGCGCCAGCAGCGGTCGGGGGGCGCGGACAGATACGCAGTATTTT. Its protein product is CASSGRGARTDTQYF.

The chain carries TRBV27 and TRBJ2-3; a possible D gene is TRBD2 (5 bases). The CDR3 consists of 15 residues. Trimming shortened V by 2 bases and J by 5 bases, and 14 bases separated the two germline ends. CDR1 is MNHEY, CDR2 SMNVEV, per germline (reference sequence). Here the CDR3 reads CASSLTFVSGDTQYF. CDR3 in DNA: TGTGCCAGCAGTTTAACCTTCGTGAGCGGAGATACGCAGTATTTT.

This clonotype has a handful of counts. The rearrangement joins TRBV7-9 to TRBJ2-5; D unresolved. V lost 2 bases, J lost 5 bases, and 6 bases lay in between. CDR3 length equals 12 residues. CDR1 is SEHNR and CDR2 is FQNEAQ in the germline V gene (reference sequence). The CDR3 region is CASSLNMETQYF. As DNA, the CDR3 is TGTGCCAGCAGCTTAAACATGGAGACCCAGTACTTC.

In this sample, this clonotype turned up a few times. Written as DNA, the CDR3 is TGTGCCAGCAGCTTATTCGTGGGGCAACTGTCCTCCCTCCAAGAGACCCAGTACTTC. The encoded protein is CASSLFVGQLSSLQETQYF. The chain links TRBV11-2 to TRBJ2-5; possible D gene TRBD1, 5 bases. Germline V gene data show CDR1 as SGHAT and CDR2 as FQNNGV. The CDR3 extends over 19 amino acids. The germline V and J ends were trimmed by 2 bases and 1 base, with 23 bases remaining between them.

CDR3 region: CASSFGVVQPQHF. The DNA for the CDR3 is TGTGCCAGCAGTTTTGGGGTTGTTCAGCCCCAGCATTTT. The rearrangement uses TRBV12-3 or TRBV12-4 and TRBJ1-5; D not resolved. V lost 3 bases to trimming and J lost 6 bases, with 9 bases between them. The CDR3 is made up of 13 amino acids.

Concerning this clonotype itself: A read error may account for a junction end that differs from germline. The J gene is TRBJ2-3, the V gene TRBV7-6; perhaps TRBD1 as D (5 bases). CDR3 length: 15 residues. Germline CDR1 is SGHVS and CDR2 is FNYEAQ. CDR3 region: CASSLGVSSTDTQYF. Here the CDR3 DNA reads TGTGCCAGCAGTTTAGGGGTTTCTAGCACAGATACGCAGTATTTT.

This clonotype occurred many times. The chain combines TRBV5-6 with TRBJ2-2; D may be TRBD1 or TRBD2 (5 bases each). The germline V gene encodes CDR1 SGHDT and CDR2 YYEEEE. The CDR3 has 14 residues. With 1 base removed from V and 4 bases from J, the gap between germline ends came to 8 bases. The CDR3 loop reads CASSLLGVTGELFF. CDR3 bases: TGTGCCAGCAGCTTGTTGGGGGTCACCGGGGAGCTGTTTTTT.

The V call is TRBV3-1, the J call TRBJ2-1; no reliable D call. Trimming shortened V by 3 bases and J by 0 bases, and 9 bases separated the two germline ends. In germline, CDR1 is LGHDT, CDR2 YNNKEL (reference sequence). This CDR3 spans 15 amino acids. The CDR3 sequence: CASSHSRNSYNEQFF. DNA for the CDR3: TGTGCCAGCAGCCACTCGAGGAACTCCTACAATGAGCAGTTCTTC.

The rearrangement joins TRBV11-1 to TRBJ2-5; a weak D match, TRBD1 (6 bases). Germline loops: CDR1 SGHAT, CDR2 FQDESV (reference sequence). V was clipped by 1 base and J by 5 bases, with 14 bases between them. The CDR3 length is 15 residues. CDR3 DNA sequence: TGTGCCAGCAGCTTAGGACAGGTCGGATTGGAGACCCAGTACTTC. It translates to CASSLGQVGLETQYF.

Regarding this clonotype: Sequence at one end of the junction differs from germline and may be a read error. The chain couples TRBV20-1 to TRBJ2-3, with 10 nucleotides matching TRBD2. Germline values: CDR1 DFQATT, CDR2 SNEGSKA (reference sequence). The CDR3 consists of 16 residues. The CDR3 loop is CSAYSSGRSSRDTQYF. In DNA, the CDR3 is TGCAGTGCTTATTCTAGCGGGAGAAGTAGCAGAGATACGCAGTATTTT.

The chain couples TRBV6-1 to TRBJ2-1; TRBD2 matches 7 bases. Trimming cost V 6 bases and J 7 bases; bases outside gene matches: 9. Germline V lookup: CDR1 MNHNS, CDR2 SASEGT. The CDR3 is 14 amino acids. The CDR3: CASSRAGVRNEQFF. The DNA for the CDR3 is TGTGCCAGCAGCCGCGCGGGAGTGAGGAATGAGCAGTTCTTC.

This clonotype was observed a few times. The rearrangement joins TRBV7-2 to TRBJ2-5; 7 bases are shared with TRBD1. The trim removed 4 bases at V and 6 bases at J, leaving 5 bases unmatched. This CDR3 comprises 13 residues. In germline, CDR1 is SGHTA, CDR2 FQGNSA. In DNA form, the CDR3 reads TGTGCCAGCAGCTACGGACAGGAGAAGACCCAGTACTTC. As protein: CASSYGQEKTQYF. The full variable domain, rest sourced from reference TRBV7-2 and TRBJ2-5, is GAGVSQSPSNKVTEKGKDVELRCDPISGHTALYWYRQSLGQGLEFLIYFQGNSAPDKSGLPSDRFSAERTGGSVSTLTIQRTQQEDSAVYLCASSYGQEKTQYFGPGTRLLVL.

The V call is TRBV5-1, the J call TRBJ1-6, with D possibly matching TRBD1 (5 bases). Per germline, CDR1 SGHRS and CDR2 YFSETQ. The V gene lost 4 bases and the J gene lost 8 bases, with 16 bases spanning the gap. This CDR3 spans 15 amino acids. CDR3 sequence: CASSTFGTGDSPLHF. The CDR3 coding sequence is TGCGCCAGCAGCACCTTTGGGACCGGGGATTCACCCCTCCACTTT.

The chain combines TRBV20-1 with TRBJ2-1, with 12 bases that match TRBD2. J was trimmed by 10 bases and V by 6 bases; bases with no gene match: 10. Germline CDR1 DFQATT, CDR2 SNEGSKA (reference sequence). CDR3 size: 14 residues. The CDR3 region is CSAPTSGGPREQFF. The CDR3 bases are TGCAGTGCACCGACTAGCGGGGGACCCAGGGAGCAGTTCTTC.

The rearrangement uses TRBV6-2 or TRBV6-3 and TRBJ1-5, with D uncertain. This CDR3 has 13 residues. Trimming removed 2 bases from V and 5 bases from J, with 7 bases in between. Looked up from germline, CDR1 is MNHEY and CDR2 is SVGEGT. The CDR3 coding sequence is TGTGCCAGCAGTTACCGAACTGATCAGCCCCAGCATTTT. Its protein product is CASSYRTDQPQHF.

As DNA, the CDR3 is TGTGCCAGCAGCCAAGAGAACAGCCTCTATGGCTACACCTTC. Residues: CASSQENSLYGYTF. The rearrangement links TRBV4-2 to TRBJ1-2, with D unresolved. With 0 bases removed from V and 4 bases from J, the gap between germline ends came to 9 bases. Germline CDR1 is LGHNA and CDR2 is YNFKEQ. This CDR3 region has 14 residues.

This clonotype was seen more than once but under ten times. V and J are TRBV2 and TRBJ1-2; TRBD1 aligns across 7 bases. Looked up from germline, CDR1 is SNHLY and CDR2 is FYNNEI. Trimming removed 1 base from V and 3 bases from J; junction bases left unmatched: 5. There are 15 residues in the CDR3. The CDR3 DNA sequence: TGTGCCAGCAGTGAAGGGTCAGGGGGGTACTATGGCTACACCTTC. Its translation: CASSEGSGGYYGYTF.

This sequence joins TRBV5-1 and TRBJ2-1; 8 bases are a match to TRBD2. The CDR3 consists of 15 residues. J lost 3 bases, V lost 4 bases, and 6 bases had no gene match. In germline, CDR1 is SGHRS, CDR2 YFSETQ. The CDR3 nucleotides read TGCGCCAGCAGCCCCGGGGGGGTGGGCTACAATGAGCAGTTCTTC. As protein: CASSPGGVGYNEQFF.

This clonotype was detected a few times. This chain links TRBV28 with TRBJ1-5; D perhaps matches TRBD1 (5 bases). The V gene lost 2 bases and the J gene lost 6 bases, with 11 bases spanning the gap. Germline CDR1 and CDR2: MDHEN and SYDVKM. This CDR3 is 14 amino acids long. CDR3 amino acids: CASSLSRGSQPQHF. As DNA, the CDR3 is TGTGCCAGCAGTTTAAGTCGGGGCTCTCAGCCCCAGCATTTT.

This clonotype showed up just a few times. The CDR3 DNA reads as TGTGCCAGCAGCTTATTTCCGAGGGGACGGGCTCAGCCCCAGCATTTT. Amino acids: CASSLFPRGRAQPQHF. The gene calls are TRBV7-6 and TRBJ1-5, with D perhaps TRBD1 (5 bases). V gave up 2 bases and J gave up 6 bases, with 17 bases separating them. There are 16 residues in the CDR3. Per the germline V gene, CDR1 is SGHVS and CDR2 is FNYEAQ.

The gene calls are TRBV20-1 and TRBJ2-5; 14 bases are shared with TRBD2. Unmatched junction bases numbered 11, after V lost 5 bases and J lost 3 bases. The CDR3 length is 17 residues. In germline, CDR1 is DFQATT, CDR2 SNEGSKA (reference sequence). In DNA form, the CDR3 reads TGCAGTGCTGGAAGACTAGCGGGAGGGCTTCCGAAAGAGACCCAGTACTTC. Its translation: CSAGRLAGGLPKETQYF.

This clonotype was counted a few times. Compared with germline, one end of the junction differs, possibly owing to a read error. The chain uses TRBV30 and TRBJ2-1; weak D call: TRBD1 (5 bases). CDR1 is GTSNPN, CDR2 SVGIG, per germline (reference sequence). CDR3 length equals 12 residues. The CDR3 protein is CAWSGQSWAAVF. The CDR3 nucleotides read TGTGCCTGGAGTGGACAGTCATGGGCCGCGGTCTTC.